This T cell receptor (beta chain) originates from a study of CD8+CD57+ T cells in acquired aplastic anemia. The wider study: Sorted CD4+ and CD8+ cells yielded DNA averaging approximately 3 ug. Study-level findings and limits: Statistical testing detected no significant gap in CD8+ Simpson's diversity between patients and controls.

Patients who underwent sequencing had shown CD8+CD57+ cell expansion by flow cytometry. The patients, all of them, had severe acquired aplastic anemia. Untreated patients provided the blood samples, with no therapy given before sampling. The study profiled TCR beta VDJ and CDR3 using genomic DNA as template. MiXCR, applied by TCRdb to the reads, yields one record per CDR3 protein. The sample consists of 400,000 to 600,000 distinct CDR3 sequences, roughly 34% of them appearing once. This CDR3 is built from 15 residues. The germline gives CDR1 KGHDR, CDR2 SFDVKD. Trimming shortened V by 5 bases and J by 0 bases, and 11 bases separated the two germline ends. This clonotype appeared many times. The target antigen is unknown.

The TCR was taken from a human donor with aplastic anemia. The sample consisted of sorted CD4+, CD8+, or CD8+CD57+ T cells (not recorded which) from PBMCs. The J gene is TRBJ2-3, the V gene TRBV24-1; a possible D gene is TRBD1 (5 bases). The CDR3 sequence is CATSGVTVSTDTQYF. CDR3 coding DNA: TGTGCCACCAGTGGAGTGACAGTTAGCACAGATACGCAGTATTTT.